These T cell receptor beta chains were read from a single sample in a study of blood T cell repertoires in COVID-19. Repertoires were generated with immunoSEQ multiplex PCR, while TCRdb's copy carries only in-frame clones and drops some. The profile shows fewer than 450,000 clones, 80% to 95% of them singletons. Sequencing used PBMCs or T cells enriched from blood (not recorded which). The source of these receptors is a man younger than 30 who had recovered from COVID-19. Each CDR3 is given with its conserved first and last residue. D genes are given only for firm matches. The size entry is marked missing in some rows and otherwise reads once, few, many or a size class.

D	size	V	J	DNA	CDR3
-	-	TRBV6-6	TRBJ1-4	TGTGCCAGCAACGAGCGGGGCTACAATGAAAAACTGTTTTTT	CASNERGYNEKLFF
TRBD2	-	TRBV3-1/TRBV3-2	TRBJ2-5	TGTGCCAGCAGCCCGATAGTGGGGACTAGCGGGAGGGGGGGAGAGACCCAGTACTTC	CASSPIVGTSGRGGETQYF
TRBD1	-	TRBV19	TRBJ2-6	TGTGCCAGTACAACGCCGGGACAGGGGGCGCTTGGGGCCAACGTCCTGACTTTC	CASTTPGQGALGANVLTF
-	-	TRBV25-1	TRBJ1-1	TGTGCCAGCAGTGAGCCCGGCAGCCTAGGCGCTGAAGCTTTCTTT	CASSEPGSLGAEAFF
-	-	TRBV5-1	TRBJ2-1	TGCGCCAGCAGCTTGGATGCAGGGGCTTACAATGAGCAGTTCTTC	CASSLDAGAYNEQFF
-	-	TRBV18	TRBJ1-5	TGTGCCAGCGCAGAAAATAGCAATCAGCCCCAGCATTTT	CASAENSNQPQHF
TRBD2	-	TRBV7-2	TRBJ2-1	TGTGCCAGCAGCTTCTCACTAGCGGGTAGCAATGAGCAGTTCTTC	CASSFSLAGSNEQFF
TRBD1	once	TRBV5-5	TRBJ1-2	TGTGCCAGCAGCGAGGGACAGGGCGCCTTTTCGGCTGGCTACACCTTC	CASSEGQGAFSAGYTF
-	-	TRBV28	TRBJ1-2	TGTGCCAGCAGTTTGAGCGACTATGGCTACACCTTC	CASSLSDYGYTF
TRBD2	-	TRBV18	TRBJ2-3	TGTGCCAGCTCAACTAGCGGGAGTAGTTATACGCAGTATTTT	CASSTSGSSYTQYF
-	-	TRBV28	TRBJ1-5	TGTGCCAGCAGTCCAGGGTCGGGCAATCAGCCCCAGCATTTT	CASSPGSGNQPQHF
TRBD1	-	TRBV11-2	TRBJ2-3	TGTGCCAGCAGCCCAGACAGACAGGGGCCCACAGATACGCAGTATTTT	CASSPDRQGPTDTQYF
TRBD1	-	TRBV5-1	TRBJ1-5	TGCGCCAGCAGGTTGGGGACAGGGGGCAATCAGCCCCAGCATTTT	CASRLGTGGNQPQHF
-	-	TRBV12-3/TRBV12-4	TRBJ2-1	TGTGCCAGCAGTTTGCGGAATGAGCAGTTCTTC	CASSLRNEQFF
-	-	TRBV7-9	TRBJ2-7	TGTGCCAGCAGCTCCCAGACTGAGCAGTACTTC	CASSSQTEQYF
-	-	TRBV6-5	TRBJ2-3	TGTGCCAGCAGGGGGAGAGAGGGAAACACAGATACGCAGTATTTT	CASRGREGNTDTQYF
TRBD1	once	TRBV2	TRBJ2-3	TGTGCCAGCAACCCGGGACAGGGGTTAGGCCAAGAGCAGTATTTT	CASNPGQGLGQEQYF
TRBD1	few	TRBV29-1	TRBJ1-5	TGCAGCGCCTTAGGACAGGGGGGACCCCAGCATTTT	CSALGQGGPQHF
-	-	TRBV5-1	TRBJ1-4	TGCGCCAGCAGCCCGTCGGGGGAGACTAATGAAAAACTGTTTTTT	CASSPSGETNEKLFF
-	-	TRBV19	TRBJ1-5	TGTGCCAGTAGTAGGACAGAGGGCAATCAGCCCCAGCATTTT	CASSRTEGNQPQHF
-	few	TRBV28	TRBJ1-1	TGTGCCAGTAGGAGGTACGGATCGATGAACACTGAAGCTTTCTTT	CASRRYGSMNTEAFF
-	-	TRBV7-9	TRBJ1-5	TGTGCCAGCAGCTTAGCGATAACAGACAATCAGCCCCAGCATTTT	CASSLAITDNQPQHF
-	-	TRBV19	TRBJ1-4	TGTGCCAGTAGCCCAACAGGGCAGAAGGGTGAAAAACTGTTTTTT	CASSPTGQKGEKLFF
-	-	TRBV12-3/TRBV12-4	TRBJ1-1	TGTGCCAGCACCTTAGGGGGTATAGAAGAAGCTTTCTTT	CASTLGGIEEAFF
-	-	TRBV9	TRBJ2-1	TGTGCCAGCAGCGGGGACCCCGGGAGAGGTGAGCAGTTCTTC	CASSGDPGRGEQFF
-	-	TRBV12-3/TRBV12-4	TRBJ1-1	TGTGCCAGCAGTCGCCTAAACACTGAAGCTTTCTTT	CASSRLNTEAFF
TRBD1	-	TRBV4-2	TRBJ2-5	TGTGCCAGCAGCTACGGGGACAGGGTCCCAGAGACCCAGTACTTC	CASSYGDRVPETQYF
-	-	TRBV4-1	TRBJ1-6	TGCGCCAGCAGCCAAGGGCAGGGTAGCTCCTATAATTCACCCCTCCACTTT	CASSQGQGSSYNSPLHF
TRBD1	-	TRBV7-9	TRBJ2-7	TGTGCCAGCAGTATAACAGGGGGTCCCTCCTACGAGCAGTACTTC	CASSITGGPSYEQYF
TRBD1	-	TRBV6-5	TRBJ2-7	TGTGCCAGCAGCCGAGGACAGGGTAAGGACGAGCAGTACTTC	CASSRGQGKDEQYF
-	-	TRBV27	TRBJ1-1	TGTGCCAGCAGTTTATTAGGGCGAGTCTTAGAGGGTAGCGAAGCTTTCTTT	CASSLLGRVLEGSEAFF
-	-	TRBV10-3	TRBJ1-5	TGTGCCATCGGGGAGGGAGGCAATCAGCCCCAGCATTTT	CAIGEGGNQPQHF
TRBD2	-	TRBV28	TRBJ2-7	TGTGCCAGCAGTGAAGCGGGGCCCAACTCCTACGAGCAGTACTTC	CASSEAGPNSYEQYF
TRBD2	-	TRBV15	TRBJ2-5	TGTGCCACCAGCAGAGATTCTCTAGCGGCACCGCAAGAGACCCAGTACTTC	CATSRDSLAAPQETQYF
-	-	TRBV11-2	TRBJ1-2	TGTGCCAGCAGCTTAGCGTCAGGGCTAGGCTATGGCTACACCTTC	CASSLASGLGYGYTF
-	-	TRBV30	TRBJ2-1	TGTGCCTGGAGTGTACCAGGGGATACCTACAATGAGCAGTTCTTC	CAWSVPGDTYNEQFF
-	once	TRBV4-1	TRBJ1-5	TGCGCCAGCAGCCAAGAACCGGGGAGTGTCGATCAGCCCCAGCATTTT	CASSQEPGSVDQPQHF
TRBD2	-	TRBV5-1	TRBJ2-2	TGCGCCAGCAGCTCCGGACTAGCCGGTCGGGACGGGGAGCTGTTTTTT	CASSSGLAGRDGELFF
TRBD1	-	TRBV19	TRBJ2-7	TGTGCCAGTAGTATAGGAAGGACAGGGAGCTCCTACGAGCAGTACTTC	CASSIGRTGSSYEQYF
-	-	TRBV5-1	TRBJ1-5	TGCGCCAGCAGCTTGGGGACGGGAGGTGGGCCCCAGCATTTT	CASSLGTGGGPQHF
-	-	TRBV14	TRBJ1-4	TGTGCCAGCAGCGAGAGAGCCGGGCAGGGGTCTGAAAAACTGTTTTTT	CASSERAGQGSEKLFF
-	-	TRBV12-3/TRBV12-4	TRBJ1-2	TGTGCCAGCAGTTCGTTCCAGGGGAGCTACACCTTC	CASSSFQGSYTF
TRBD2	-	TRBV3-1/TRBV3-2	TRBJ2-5	TGTGCCAGCAGCCTTTTTCCGGGGGGGGAAGACCAGTACTTC	CASSLFPGGEDQYF
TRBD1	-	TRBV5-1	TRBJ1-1	TGCGCCAGCACCGATTTGGGGACAGGGGGGAACACTGAAGCTTTCTTT	CASTDLGTGGNTEAFF
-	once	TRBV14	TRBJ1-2	TGTGCCAGCAGCAGGGACATTAACTATGGCTACACCTTC	CASSRDINYGYTF
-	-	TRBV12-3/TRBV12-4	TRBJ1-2	TGTGCCAGCAGCCCGGACTTCTCCTTC	CASSPDFSF
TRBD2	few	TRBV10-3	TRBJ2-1	TGTGCCATCAGGCCAACTAGCGGGAATGATGAGCAGTTCTTC	CAIRPTSGNDEQFF
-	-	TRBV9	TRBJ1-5	TGTGCCAGCAGCGTGGACAGCCCTTCCCCATCGCCCCGGGGCAATCAGCCCCAGCATTTT	CASSVDSPSPSPRGNQPQHF
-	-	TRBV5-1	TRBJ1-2	TGCGCCAGCAGCTTCACAGGGACGCGGGCTAACTATGGCTACACCTTC	CASSFTGTRANYGYTF
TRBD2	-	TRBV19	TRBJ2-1	TGTGCCACCCGGGGGGTGGAAAATGAGCAGTTCTTC	CATRGVENEQFF
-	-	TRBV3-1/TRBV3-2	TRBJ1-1	TGTGCCAGCAGAGCCGCCCTATTCTCTGAAGCTTTCTTT	CASRAALFSEAFF
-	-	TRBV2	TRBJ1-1	TGTGCCAGCACAACAGGGTATACTGAAGCTTTCTTT	CASTTGYTEAFF
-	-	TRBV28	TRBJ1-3	TGTGCCAGCAGTTTACGGAGTCCTGGAAACACCATATATTTT	CASSLRSPGNTIYF